This T cell receptor beta chain was sequenced for a study of blood T cell repertoires in COVID-19. The overall study: The origin of the acute and convalescent COVID-19 samples was the United States, Italy and Spain.

As handled by the study authors: Amplification of reference gene primers provided the estimated nucleated cell counts. Only in-frame clones appear in the TCRdb table, and some are missing; sequencing was by immunoSEQ multiplex PCR. That table supplies the V and J calls and clone size; D and trimming were determined from the DNA. The sample yields about 20,000 clones, about 85% seen once. The V and J ends lost 2 bases and 6 bases, in that order; junction bases with no gene match: 8. The CDR3 is 16 amino acids. Germline assignment: CDR1 KGHDR and CDR2 SFDVKD. Sequenced material: peripheral blood. This chain uses TRBV24-1 with TRBJ2-1; TRBD1 agrees at 8 bases. The sequence was collected from a human donor with active COVID-19. The donor label of this sample is uncertain. The CDR3 loop reads CATSDSRQGWSNEQFF. The DNA for the CDR3 is TGTGCCACCAGTGATTCGAGACAGGGGTGGAGCAATGAGCAGTTCTTC.